The clone carrying this T cell receptor (beta chain) appeared a few times. The data were taken from a study of T-cell reconstitution after alpha-beta-depleted transplantation in children. Preparing the TCRbeta library involved the use of unique molecular identifiers. TCRdb re-called the PCR reads with MiXCR, one entry per CDR3 protein. The sample has roughly 340,000 distinct CDR3 sequences; roughly 15% are singletons. CDR3 size: 18 residues. J gave up 6 bases and V 6 bases, and 16 bases lay outside the gene matches. The chain has TRBV12-3 or TRBV12-4 and TRBJ2-2; 10 bases match TRBD2. Material: PBMCs, mostly from graft donor cells, obtained 360 days after TCRalphabeta/CD19-depleted stem cell transplant. The clonotype comes from a male patient aged 2-15 years who had a stem cell transplant for acute lymphoblastic leukemia, so the T cells may come from the graft donor. The CDR3 nucleotides are TGTGCCAGCAGGCGGCGGACTAGCGGAACCAGGGGGCCCGGGGAGCTGTTTTTT. Protein: CASRRRTSGTRGPGELFF.